This paragraph covers one T cell receptor (beta chain) sequence. What it binds is not known. During the collection period, no donor immune events like infections were recorded. Method: immunoSEQ multiplex PCR; TCRdb's copy keeps in-frame clones and lacks some. The sample yields over 90,000 clones, about 91% seen once. The sample comes from a study of identifying expanded T cells in peripheral blood. Regarding the study as a whole: Technical replicates showed roughly 1.2 changed clones; approximately 2 weeks about 16.4; four weeks 19. Clone count variance between roughly two-week samples rose with total template count.

Germline CDR1 SGHDN, CDR2 FVKESK. The CDR3 has 13 residues. Trimming removed 2 bases from V and 8 bases from J, with 10 bases in between. This chain links TRBV14 with TRBJ2-4, with a tentative D call TRBD2 (5 bases). The TCR was taken from a person aged 18 to 75 in good health. The sample was blood. CDR3 residues: CASSQPGMDIQYF. Written as DNA, the CDR3 is TGTGCCAGCAGCCAACCGGGGATGGACATTCAGTACTTC.